Presented here are 21 T cell receptor beta chains from one specimen sequenced in a study of T cell clones after liver transplantation. Only in-frame clones appear in the TCRdb table, and some are missing; sequencing was by immunoSEQ multiplex PCR. The table records around 110,000 clones, approximately 90% of them present only once. This material consisted of CD4+ T cells from blood, taken 12 months after liver transplant. These receptors originate from a human patient who received a liver transplant. The T cells may partly be graft donor cells.

The chain couples TRBV5-7 to TRBJ2-7; 11 bases are a match to TRBD2. TRBV5-7 is an open reading frame whose function is uncertain. This CDR3 contains 15 residues. Germline trimming cut 5 bases from V and 2 bases from J; bases unmatched to any gene: 6. In nucleotides, the CDR3 is TGTGCCAGCAGACCTAGCGGGAGGCCCACCTACGAGCAGTACTTC. Its translation: CASRPSGRPTYEQYF.

The chain couples TRBV28 to TRBJ2-1, with D unresolved. This CDR3 comprises 11 residues. CDR1 and CDR2 (germline): MDHEN, SYDVKM. V was trimmed by 6 bases and J by 12 bases, leaving 12 bases between them. The CDR3 reads CASRDPLMQFF. In DNA, the CDR3 is TGTGCCAGCAGGGACCCCCTGATGCAGTTCTTC.

The chain combines TRBV28 with TRBJ1-1; D perhaps matches TRBD1 (5 bases). Germline CDR1 reads MDHEN; CDR2 reads SYDVKM. The ends were cut back, 2 bases at V and 0 bases at J, with 10 bases in the middle. This CDR3 contains 15 residues. Here the CDR3 reads CASSLGRGVNTEAFF. CDR3 nucleotides: TGTGCCAGCAGTTTAGGCCGGGGGGTGAACACTGAAGCTTTCTTT.

In its sample, this clone was seen many times. V gene TRBV15 combines with J gene TRBJ2-1; D uncertain. Trimming pared 3 bases from V and 8 bases from J, leaving 8 bases between. This CDR3 comprises 12 residues. Germline CDR1 is LNHNV and CDR2 is YYDKDF (reference sequence). The CDR3 DNA follows: TGTGCCACCAGCAGGATGAGATATGAGCAGTTCTTC. Translation: CATSRMRYEQFF.

V and J are TRBV7-9 and TRBJ2-7; 9 bases fit TRBD1. This CDR3 contains 15 residues. The junction had 4 bases not matched to a gene; V was cut back by 3 bases and J by 1 base. Germline-derived CDR1 and CDR2 are SEHNR and FQNEAQ (reference sequence). CDR3 nucleotides: TGTGCCAGCAGCTTCTCACAGGGGGCTTCCTACGAGCAGTACTTC. It is translated as CASSFSQGASYEQYF.

This chain uses TRBV7-9 with TRBJ1-2; D not resolved. Deletions cut 0 bases from V and 4 bases from J, with 12 bases between. Looked up from germline, CDR1 is SEHNR and CDR2 is FQNEAQ (reference sequence). This CDR3 has 15 amino acids. The CDR3 loop is CASSLARDPGYGYTF. CDR3 nucleotide sequence: TGTGCCAGCAGCTTAGCGCGGGATCCCGGCTATGGCTACACCTTC.

The CDR3 loop is CASSLDTEAFF. The CDR3, as DNA: TGCGCCAGCAGCTTGGACACTGAAGCTTTCTTT. J is TRBJ1-1 and V is TRBV5-1; the D is unclear. Germline values: CDR1 SGHRS, CDR2 YFSETQ. V gave up 0 bases and J gave up 3 bases, with 0 bases separating them. The CDR3 covers 11 residues.

This clone was seen only a few times. CDR3 amino acids: CASSATSGRAYEQYF. CDR3 DNA: TGTGCCAGCAGCGCCACTAGCGGGAGGGCCTACGAGCAGTACTTC. The chain employs TRBV5-4 and TRBJ2-7; 13 bases match TRBD2. Trimming at V came to 4 bases and at J to 2 bases, leaving 3 bases not matched to a gene. Germline assignment: CDR1 SGHNT and CDR2 YYREEE (reference sequence). The CDR3 extends over 15 amino acids.

The rearrangement links TRBV4-1 to TRBJ2-5; 7 nucleotides align to TRBD2. The CDR3 runs 15 residues. Germline V lookup: CDR1 MGHRA, CDR2 YSYEKL. The ends lost 1 base at V and 4 bases at J; junction bases unmatched: 6. CDR3 coding DNA: TGCGCCAGCAGCCAAGCTAGCGGTGGGAGAGAGACCCAGTACTTC. Translated: CASSQASGGRETQYF.

This clone was detected once. The rearrangement links TRBV25-1 to TRBJ1-3, with 8 positions matching TRBD1. The CDR3 covers 18 residues. Losses at the gene ends were 8 bases for V and 7 bases for J; bases not matched to a gene: 22. The germline V gene encodes CDR1 MGHDK and CDR2 SYGVNS. CDR3 protein: CASPSDETTGVVWNTIYF. The CDR3 nucleotides read TGTGCCAGCCCTTCAGACGAAACGACAGGGGTGGTGTGGAACACCATATATTTT.

This clone has only one observation. The J gene is TRBJ2-7, the V gene TRBV7-3, with TRBD2 as a possible D gene (5 bases). The CDR3 consists of 12 residues. Trimming stripped 3 bases from V and 4 bases from J, with 7 bases between. Per germline, CDR1 SGHTA and CDR2 FQGTGA. DNA of the CDR3: TGTGCCAGCAGCTTCCGGGGTTACGAGCAGTACTTC. Its protein product is CASSFRGYEQYF.

CDR3 bases: TGTGCCAGCAGCCTGGTGGGACCACCTGGGGAGCAGTACTTC. Encoded protein: CASSLVGPPGEQYF. The chain links TRBV7-2 to TRBJ2-7, with D perhaps given as TRBD1 or TRBD2 (5 bases each). This CDR3 spans 14 amino acids. The germline gives CDR1 SGHTA, CDR2 FQGNSA. V shed 5 bases and J shed 7 bases, with 18 bases lying between them.

The CDR3 DNA sequence: TGTGCCAGCAGTGCGACCGGGGAGCTGTTTTTT. Its translation: CASSATGELFF. The chain recombines TRBV2 with TRBJ2-2; D gene uncertain. This CDR3 contains 11 residues. Germline V gives CDR1 SNHLY, CDR2 FYNNEI. Trimming took off 4 bases at V and 5 bases at J, with 2 bases between the two ends.

This clone appeared a single time. The chain carries TRBV4-2 and TRBJ2-3; no reliable D call. The CDR3 loop spans 12 amino acids. CDR1 LGHNA and CDR2 YNFKEQ come from the germline V gene. Trimming removed 2 bases from V and 7 bases from J, with 7 bases in between. DNA of the CDR3: TGTGCCAGCAGCCAAAGTGGGAATACGCAGTATTTT. Translation: CASSQSGNTQYF.

The V gene is TRBV11-1, the J gene TRBJ2-1, with 7 bases lining up with TRBD2. V was clipped by 4 bases and J by 6 bases; unmatched bases: 3. The CDR3 runs 13 residues. CDR1 SGHAT and CDR2 FQDESV come from the germline V gene (reference sequence). DNA for the CDR3: TGTGCCAGCAGCTCCCGGACTAGCAATGAGCAGTTCTTC. Translation: CASSSRTSNEQFF.

The V and J genes are TRBV5-1 and TRBJ1-1; maybe TRBD1 (5 bases). With 7 bases removed from V and 5 bases from J, the gap between germline ends came to 21 bases. The CDR3 totals 15 residues. Germline CDR1 is SGHRS and CDR2 is YFSETQ. CDR3 DNA: TGCGCCAGCCGCCCAGAAGAGGTCGGGGCAACTGAAGCTTTCTTT. It encodes CASRPEEVGATEAFF.

The chain carries TRBV2 and TRBJ1-3, with 7 bases matching TRBD1. Germline trimming cut 8 bases from V and 4 bases from J; bases unmatched to any gene: 5. The CDR3 spans 13 residues. The germline V gene encodes CDR1 SNHLY and CDR2 FYNNEI. As DNA, the CDR3 is TGTGCCAGCGAACAGGGGCCGGGAAACACCATATATTTT. Its translation is CASEQGPGNTIYF.

The CDR3 protein is CASSSGSGISGEQYF. The CDR3 region has the DNA TGTGCCAGCAGTTCAGGAAGCGGGATATCTGGCGAGCAGTACTTC. J is TRBJ2-7 and V is TRBV6-1, with TRBD2 identical over 7 bases. Looked up from germline, CDR1 is MNHNS and CDR2 is SASEGT. V shed 5 bases, J shed 6 bases, and the junction held 13 bases outside the gene matches. The CDR3 loop spans 15 amino acids.

This chain uses TRBV4-2 with TRBJ2-1; the match to TRBD2 covers 9 bases. The CDR3 is 17 amino acids. CDR1 and CDR2 (germline): LGHNA, YNFKEQ. Germline trimming cut 0 bases from V and 8 bases from J; bases unmatched to any gene: 11. The CDR3: CASSQDWGGRALYEQFF. The CDR3 DNA follows: TGTGCCAGCAGCCAAGACTGGGGCGGGAGGGCCCTGTATGAGCAGTTCTTC.

The chain couples TRBV7-2 to TRBJ2-1; D is perhaps TRBD1 (6 bases). The CDR3 sequence is 14 residues long. Germline V gene data show CDR1 as SGHTA and CDR2 as FQGNSA. The V and J ends lost 8 bases and 0 bases respectively, with 11 bases between them. DNA for the CDR3: TGTGCCAGCTGCCGACAGGACTCCTACAATGAGCAGTTCTTC. Translated, it gives CASCRQDSYNEQFF.

This chain links TRBV18 with TRBJ1-1; possibly TRBD1 for D (5 bases). CDR1 is KGHSH and CDR2 is LQKENI in the germline V gene. Deletions cut 3 bases from V and 1 base from J, with 12 bases between. The CDR3 consists of 15 residues. Here the CDR3 reads CASSPSQGRNTEAFF. The CDR3 DNA reads TGTGCCAGCTCACCCTCTCAGGGCAGGAACACTGAAGCTTTCTTT.